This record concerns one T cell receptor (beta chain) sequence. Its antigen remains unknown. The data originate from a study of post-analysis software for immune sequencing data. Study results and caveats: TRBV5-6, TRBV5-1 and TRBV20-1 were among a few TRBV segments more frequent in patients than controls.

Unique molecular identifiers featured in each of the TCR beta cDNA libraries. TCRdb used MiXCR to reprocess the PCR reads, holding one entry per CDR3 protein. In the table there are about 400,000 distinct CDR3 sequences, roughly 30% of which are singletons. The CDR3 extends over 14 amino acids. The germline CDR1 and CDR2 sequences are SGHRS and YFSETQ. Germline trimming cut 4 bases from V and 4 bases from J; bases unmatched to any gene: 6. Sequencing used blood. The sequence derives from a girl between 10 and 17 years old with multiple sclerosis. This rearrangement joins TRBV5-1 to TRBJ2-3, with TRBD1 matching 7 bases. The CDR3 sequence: CASSRDRDADTQYF. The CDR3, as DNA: TGCGCCAGCAGCCGCGACAGGGATGCAGATACGCAGTATTTT.